Each of the 2 T cell receptor beta chains below was sequenced from the same sample in a study of cytomegalovirus exposure and HLA in healthy donors. The PCR contained 60 Vbeta and 13 Jbeta primers. Some clones are missing from TCRdb's copy, which holds only in-frame ones; the method was immunoSEQ multiplex PCR. This sample carries 85,000 to 100,000 clones, 85% to 90% of them seen once, and the ten largest clones take around 2.3%. The sequenced material came from PBMCs. The receptors were gathered from a man in his late teens or twenties in good health and CMV-seronegative.

This clone was seen only a few times. The V and J genes are TRBV7-3 and TRBJ1-1; 7 positions match TRBD1. The CDR3 contains 14 residues. The J segment lost 4 bases and the V segment lost 6 bases, leaving 8 bases of the junction unmatched. Looked up from germline, CDR1 is SGHTA and CDR2 is FQGTGA. CDR3 DNA: TGTGCCAGCAGGACAGGGCCGGCGGGCACTGAAGCTTTCTTT. It specifies CASRTGPAGTEAFF.

The rearrangement uses TRBV7-3 and TRBJ2-1; TRBD2 agrees at 7 bases. Germline CDR1 is SGHTA and CDR2 is FQGTGA. This CDR3 is 14 amino acids long. V lost 2 bases and J lost 6; bases outside the gene matches: 4. CDR3 sequence reads: CASSLGWTSNEQFF. CDR3 DNA sequence: TGTGCCAGCAGCTTAGGGTGGACTAGCAATGAGCAGTTCTTC. The whole variable domain, filled in from reference TRBV7-3 and TRBJ2-1, reads GAGVSQTPSNKVTEKGKYVELRCDPISGHTALYWYRQSLGQGPEFLIYFQGTGAADDSGLPNDRFFAVRPEGSVSTLKIQRTERGDSAVYLCASSLGWTSNEQFFGPGTRLTVL.